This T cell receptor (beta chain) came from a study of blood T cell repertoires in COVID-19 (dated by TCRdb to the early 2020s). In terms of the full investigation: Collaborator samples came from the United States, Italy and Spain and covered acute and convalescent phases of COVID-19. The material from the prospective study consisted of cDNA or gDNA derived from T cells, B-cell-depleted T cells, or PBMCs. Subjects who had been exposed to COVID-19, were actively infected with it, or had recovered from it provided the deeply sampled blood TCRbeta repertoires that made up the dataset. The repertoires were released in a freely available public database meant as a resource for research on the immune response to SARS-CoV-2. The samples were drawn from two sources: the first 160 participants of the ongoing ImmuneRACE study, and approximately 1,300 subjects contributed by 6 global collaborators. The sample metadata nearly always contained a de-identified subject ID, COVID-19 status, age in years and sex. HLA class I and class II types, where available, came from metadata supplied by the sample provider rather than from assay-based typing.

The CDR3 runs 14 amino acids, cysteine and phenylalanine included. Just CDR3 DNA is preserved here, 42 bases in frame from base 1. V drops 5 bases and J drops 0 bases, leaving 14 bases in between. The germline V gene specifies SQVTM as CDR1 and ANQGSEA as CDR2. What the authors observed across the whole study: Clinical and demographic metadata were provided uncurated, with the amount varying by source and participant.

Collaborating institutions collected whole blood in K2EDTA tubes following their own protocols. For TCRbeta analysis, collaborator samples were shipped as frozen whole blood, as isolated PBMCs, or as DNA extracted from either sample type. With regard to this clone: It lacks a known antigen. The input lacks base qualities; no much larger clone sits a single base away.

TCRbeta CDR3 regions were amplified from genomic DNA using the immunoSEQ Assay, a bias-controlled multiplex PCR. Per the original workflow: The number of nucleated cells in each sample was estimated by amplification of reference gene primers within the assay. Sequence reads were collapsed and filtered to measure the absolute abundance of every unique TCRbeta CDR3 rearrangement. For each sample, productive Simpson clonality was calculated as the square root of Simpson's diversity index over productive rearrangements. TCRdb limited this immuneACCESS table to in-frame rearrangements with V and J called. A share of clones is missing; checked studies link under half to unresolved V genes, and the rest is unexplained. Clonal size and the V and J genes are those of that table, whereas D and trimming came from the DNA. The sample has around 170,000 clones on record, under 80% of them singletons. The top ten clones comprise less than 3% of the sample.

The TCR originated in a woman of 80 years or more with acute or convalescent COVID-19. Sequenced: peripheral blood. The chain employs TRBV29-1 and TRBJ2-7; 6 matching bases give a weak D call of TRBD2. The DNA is TGCAGCGTTCAAACTAGCCGGAACTCCTACGAGCAGTACTTC. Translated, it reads CSVQTSRNSYEQYF.